Below, one T cell receptor (beta chain) is given with its context. Its antigen remains unknown. The data originate from a study of shared clonotypes between healthy human individuals. The study's findings and limits: A reduction in generation probabilities was seen for non-shared clonotypes relative to those shared by all four donors.

CDR3 length: 13 amino acids. The V end was cut by 5 bases, the J end by 4 bases, with 8 bases between. The germline V gene encodes CDR1 KGHSH and CDR2 LQKENI. In the original analysis: Junction-only immunoSEQ data arrived without quality scores, meaning filtering differed. Profiled with immunoSEQ multiplex PCR; TCRdb holds only in-frame clones, not every one. V and J calls and clone size are given by that table; D and trimming were obtained from the DNA. The sample lists 2.3 million or so clones, more than 80% occurring once. The chain has TRBV18 and TRBJ2-2, with no clear D. The sequencing input was naive CD4+ T cells from PBMCs. Indicated subset: CD45RA+ positively selected. The sequence derives from a man younger than 30 in good health. Some clones in this sample may be carry-over from other donors' samples. CDR3 sequence (DNA): TGTGCCAGCTCAACCATACCCACCGGGGAGCTGTTTTTT. Translation gives CASSTIPTGELFF.